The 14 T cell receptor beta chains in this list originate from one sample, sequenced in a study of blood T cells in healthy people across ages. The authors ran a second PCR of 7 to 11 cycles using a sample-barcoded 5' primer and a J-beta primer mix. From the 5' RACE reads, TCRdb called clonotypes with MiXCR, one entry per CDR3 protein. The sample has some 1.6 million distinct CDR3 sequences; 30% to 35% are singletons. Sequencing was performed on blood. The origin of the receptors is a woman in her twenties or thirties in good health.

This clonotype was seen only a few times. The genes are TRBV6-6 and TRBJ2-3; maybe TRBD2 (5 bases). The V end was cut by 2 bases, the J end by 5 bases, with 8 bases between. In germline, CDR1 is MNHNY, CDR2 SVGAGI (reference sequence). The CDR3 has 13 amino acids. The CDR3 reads CASSYPAGDTQYF. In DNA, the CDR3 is TGTGCCAGCAGTTACCCGGCGGGAGATACGCAGTATTTT.

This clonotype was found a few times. This CDR3 reads CASSYAGPGYTF. CDR3 bases: TGTGCCAGCAGCTACGCAGGCCCTGGCTACACCTTC. This chain joins TRBV5-6 and TRBJ1-2; D not certain. Germline CDR1 is SGHDT and CDR2 is YYEEEE. The V gene lost 3 bases and the J gene lost 7 bases, with 10 bases spanning the gap. This CDR3 region has 12 residues.

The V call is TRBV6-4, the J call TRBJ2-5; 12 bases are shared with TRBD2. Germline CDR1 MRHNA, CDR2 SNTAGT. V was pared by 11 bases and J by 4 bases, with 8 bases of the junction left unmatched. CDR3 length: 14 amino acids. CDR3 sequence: CACVTSGRGETQYF. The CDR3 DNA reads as TGTGCCTGCGTGACTAGCGGGAGAGGAGAGACCCAGTACTTC.

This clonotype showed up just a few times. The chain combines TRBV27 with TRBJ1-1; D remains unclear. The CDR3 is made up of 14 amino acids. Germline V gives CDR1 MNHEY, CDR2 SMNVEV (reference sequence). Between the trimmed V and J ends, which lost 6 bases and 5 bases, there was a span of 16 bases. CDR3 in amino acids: CASRLQLEGTEAFF. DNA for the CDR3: TGTGCCAGCAGATTACAGCTAGAAGGAACTGAAGCTTTCTTT.

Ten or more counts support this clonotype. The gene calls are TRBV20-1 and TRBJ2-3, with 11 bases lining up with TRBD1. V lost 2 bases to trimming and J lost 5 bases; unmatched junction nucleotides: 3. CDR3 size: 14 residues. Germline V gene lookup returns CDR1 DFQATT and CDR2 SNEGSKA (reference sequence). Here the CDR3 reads CSARRTGGIDTQYF. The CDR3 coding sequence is TGCAGTGCTAGAAGGACAGGGGGCATAGATACGCAGTATTTT.

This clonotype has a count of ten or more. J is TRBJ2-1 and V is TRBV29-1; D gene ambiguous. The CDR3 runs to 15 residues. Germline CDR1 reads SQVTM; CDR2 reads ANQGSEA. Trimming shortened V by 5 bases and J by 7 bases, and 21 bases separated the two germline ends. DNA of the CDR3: TGCAGCGTTCCTACTGGGGAAATTTTCGGTAATGAGCAGTTCTTC. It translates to CSVPTGEIFGNEQFF.

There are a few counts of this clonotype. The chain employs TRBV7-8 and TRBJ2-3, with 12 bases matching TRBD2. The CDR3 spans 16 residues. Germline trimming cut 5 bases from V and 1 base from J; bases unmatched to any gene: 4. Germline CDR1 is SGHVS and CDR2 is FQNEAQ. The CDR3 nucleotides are TGTGCCAGCAGCCCCCTAGCGGGAGGGGGCACAGATACGCAGTATTTT. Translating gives CASSPLAGGGTDTQYF.

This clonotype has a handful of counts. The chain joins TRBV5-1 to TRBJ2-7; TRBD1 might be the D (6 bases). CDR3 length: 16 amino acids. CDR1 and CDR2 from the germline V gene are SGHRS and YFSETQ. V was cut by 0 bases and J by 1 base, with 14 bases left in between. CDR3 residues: CASSLETGSLSYEQYF. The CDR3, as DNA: TGCGCCAGCAGCTTGGAGACAGGCTCGTTATCCTACGAGCAGTACTTC.

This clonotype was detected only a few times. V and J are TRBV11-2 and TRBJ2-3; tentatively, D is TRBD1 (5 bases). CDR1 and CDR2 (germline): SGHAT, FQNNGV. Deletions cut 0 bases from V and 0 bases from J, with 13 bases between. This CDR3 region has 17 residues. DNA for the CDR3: TGTGCCAGCAGCTTAGATAGGCAGGGTCTAAGCACAGATACGCAGTATTTT. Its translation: CASSLDRQGLSTDTQYF. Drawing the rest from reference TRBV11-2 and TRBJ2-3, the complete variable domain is EAGVAQSPRYKIIEKRQSVAFWCNPISGHATLYWYQQILGQGPKLLIQFQNNGVVDDSQLPKDRFSAERLKGVDSTLKIQPAKLEDSAVYLCASSLDRQGLSTDTQYFGPGTRLTVL.

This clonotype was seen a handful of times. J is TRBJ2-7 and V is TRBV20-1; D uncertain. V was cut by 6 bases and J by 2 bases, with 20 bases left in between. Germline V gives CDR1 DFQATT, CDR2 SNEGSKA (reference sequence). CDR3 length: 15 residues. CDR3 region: CSALDRVLKTYEQYF. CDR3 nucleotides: TGCAGTGCGCTTGACCGGGTCTTAAAAACCTACGAGCAGTACTTC.

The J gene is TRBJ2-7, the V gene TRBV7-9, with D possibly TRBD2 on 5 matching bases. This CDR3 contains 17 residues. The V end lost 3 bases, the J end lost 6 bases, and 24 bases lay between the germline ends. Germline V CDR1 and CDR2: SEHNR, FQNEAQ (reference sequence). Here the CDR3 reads CASSFLAPGSPNFEQYF. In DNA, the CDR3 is TGTGCCAGCAGCTTCCTAGCCCCGGGAAGTCCGAACTTCGAGCAGTACTTC.

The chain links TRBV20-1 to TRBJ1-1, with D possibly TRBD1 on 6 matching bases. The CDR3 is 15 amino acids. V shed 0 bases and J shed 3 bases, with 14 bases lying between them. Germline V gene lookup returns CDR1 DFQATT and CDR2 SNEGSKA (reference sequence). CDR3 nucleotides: TGCAGTGCTAGAGATGGACAGCGGTCGGACACTGAAGCTTTCTTT. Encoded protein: CSARDGQRSDTEAFF.

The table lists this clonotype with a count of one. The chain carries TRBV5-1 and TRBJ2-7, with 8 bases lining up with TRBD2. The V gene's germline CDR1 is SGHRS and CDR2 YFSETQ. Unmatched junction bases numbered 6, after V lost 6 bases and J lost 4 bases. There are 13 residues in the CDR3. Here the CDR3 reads CASTALAGYEQYF. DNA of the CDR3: TGCGCCAGCACTGCGTTAGCGGGGTACGAGCAGTACTTC.

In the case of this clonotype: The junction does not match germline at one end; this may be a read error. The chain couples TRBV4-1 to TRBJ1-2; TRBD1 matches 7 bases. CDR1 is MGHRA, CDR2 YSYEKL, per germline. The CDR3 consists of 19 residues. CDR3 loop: CASGQGGPQKKILNYGYTF. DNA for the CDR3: TGCGCCAGCGGCCAGGGGGGCCCACAGAAAAAAATACTTAACTATGGCTACACCTTC.